This passage covers 31 T cell receptor beta chains from one sample sequenced in a study of T cell changes during pregnancy in multiple sclerosis. Here immunoSEQ multiplex PCR was the method, and the copy in TCRdb shows in-frame clones only, minus some. This table has fewer than 75,000 clones, about 91% appearing once. This sample comprised peripheral blood, obtained after pregnancy. The receptors here all came from a female donor in good health, enrolled as a control in a pregnancy study.

The chain carries TRBV27 and TRBJ1-5, with 8 bases that match TRBD1. The J segment lost 4 bases and the V segment lost 0 bases, leaving 8 bases of the junction unmatched. Per germline, CDR1 MNHEY and CDR2 SMNVEV (reference sequence). This CDR3 contains 17 residues. CDR3 nucleotides: TGTGCCAGCAGTTTATCGGGTGCAGGGGGCTTGAATCAGCCCCAGCATTTT. Protein: CASSLSGAGGLNQPQHF.

The J gene is TRBJ2-2, the V gene TRBV5-6; the D gene is possibly TRBD1 (6 bases). V lost 4 bases, J lost 2 bases, and 12 bases lay in between. Germline CDR1 and CDR2: SGHDT and YYEEEE. The CDR3 loop spans 15 amino acids. CDR3 sequence reads: CASSPDRYNTGELFF. The DNA of the CDR3 is TGTGCCAGCAGCCCGGACAGATACAACACCGGGGAGCTGTTTTTT.

J is TRBJ1-1 and V is TRBV6-1, with D possibly matching TRBD1 (6 bases). Germline lookup yields CDR1 MNHNS and CDR2 SASEGT. Trimming took off 8 bases at V and 5 bases at J, with 15 bases between the two ends. The CDR3 spans 13 residues. CDR3 coding DNA: TGTGCCAGCCCGACTCTTACAGGGACTGAAGCTTTCTTT. Amino acids: CASPTLTGTEAFF.

The chain carries TRBV6-6 and TRBJ2-5; 7 bases line up with TRBD1. This CDR3 has 13 amino acids. Germline V gene lookup returns CDR1 MNHNY and CDR2 SVGAGI (reference sequence). J gave up 4 bases and V 7 bases, and 6 bases lay outside the gene matches. The DNA for the CDR3 is TGTGCCAGCACCCGGGGACAGTCAGAGACCCAGTACTTC. Protein sequence: CASTRGQSETQYF.

J is TRBJ2-1 and V is TRBV5-1; D unclear. The V gene's germline CDR1 is SGHRS and CDR2 YFSETQ. CDR3 length: 13 residues. V was trimmed by 6 bases and J by 1 base, leaving 8 bases between them. CDR3 sequence reads: CASTPGSYNEQFF. The CDR3 coding sequence is TGCGCCAGCACCCCCGGGTCCTACAATGAGCAGTTCTTC.

The chain joins TRBV7-6 to TRBJ2-2; no reliable D call. V was shortened by 4 bases and J by 3 bases, with 9 bases between the two germline ends. The CDR3 has 14 residues. Germline V CDR1 and CDR2: SGHVS, FNYEAQ. In DNA, the CDR3 is TGTGCCAGCAGCTCCCAAAGCGACACCGGGGAGCTGTTTTTT. It translates to CASSSQSDTGELFF.

The chain recombines TRBV27 with TRBJ2-3; the match to TRBD2 covers 8 bases. This CDR3 has 15 amino acids. The V and J ends lost 3 bases and 3 bases, in that order; junction bases with no gene match: 5. Germline CDR1 MNHEY, CDR2 SMNVEV (reference sequence). CDR3 DNA: TGTGCCAGCAGTTTCAGCGGGAGCGGTACAGATACGCAGTATTTT. It yields the protein CASSFSGSGTDTQYF.

The chain links TRBV4-2 to TRBJ1-3; no clear D gene. The V end was cut by 0 bases, the J end by 4 bases, with 13 bases between. Germline-derived CDR1 and CDR2 are LGHNA and YNFKEQ. The CDR3 is 16 residues long. In DNA form, the CDR3 reads TGTGCCAGCAGCCAAGATATGGGCCGAGGGGGAAACACCATATATTTT. Amino acid sequence: CASSQDMGRGGNTIYF.

The chain uses TRBV6-5 and TRBJ1-2; D call uncertain. This CDR3 is built from 14 residues. The V end was cut by 7 bases, the J end by 7 bases, with 19 bases between. Germline lookup yields CDR1 MNHEY and CDR2 SVGAGI. The CDR3 protein is CASKMARETAGYTF. As DNA, the CDR3 is TGTGCCAGCAAAATGGCAAGGGAGACGGCTGGCTACACCTTC.

This clone has more than one count but fewer than ten. The rearrangement uses TRBV19 and TRBJ1-4; TRBD1 matches 8 bases. Germline CDR1 and CDR2: LNHDA and SQIVND (reference sequence). The trim removed 5 bases at V and 6 bases at J, leaving 8 bases unmatched. The CDR3 has 15 amino acids. CDR3 protein: CASSPRGQAYEKLFF. The CDR3 DNA reads as TGTGCCAGTAGTCCCCGGGGACAGGCATATGAAAAACTGTTTTTT.

The gene calls are TRBV28 and TRBJ2-7; 11 bases match TRBD2. The germline CDR1 and CDR2 sequences are MDHEN and SYDVKM. The CDR3 sequence is 14 residues long. Trimming removed 8 bases from V and 4 bases from J; junction bases left unmatched: 7. The CDR3 DNA follows: TGTGCCAGCCATACCGGGACTAGCGGATACGAGCAGTACTTC. Protein product: CASHTGTSGYEQYF.

The chain is built from TRBV27 and TRBJ2-1; TRBD2 aligns across 11 bases. This CDR3 is built from 17 residues. Germline CDR1 MNHEY, CDR2 SMNVEV (reference sequence). Trimming took 6 bases from V and 4 from J; bases not matched to a gene: 11. CDR3 residues: CASSTSGSALVYNEQFF. The DNA of the CDR3 is TGTGCCAGCAGCACTAGCGGGAGCGCCCTTGTATACAATGAGCAGTTCTTC.

This chain joins TRBV10-3 and TRBJ2-2; TRBD1 might be the D (6 bases). Trimming took off 6 bases at V and 0 bases at J, with 11 bases between the two ends. Germline CDR1 and CDR2: ENHRY and SYGVKD. CDR3 size: 15 residues. The CDR3 spells CAIRTGYSNTGELFF. In DNA form, the CDR3 reads TGTGCCATCAGGACAGGTTATTCGAACACCGGGGAGCTGTTTTTT.

The chain links TRBV6-6 to TRBJ2-5; no clear D gene. Germline assignment: CDR1 MNHNY and CDR2 SVGAGI (reference sequence). V lost 2 bases, J lost 0 bases, and 13 bases lay in between. The CDR3 is made up of 16 amino acids. In nucleotides, the CDR3 is TGTGCCAGCAGTTACAGCCGCCCCGCATACCAAGAGACCCAGTACTTC. Translating it yields CASSYSRPAYQETQYF.

This chain links TRBV5-1 with TRBJ1-1; D not resolved. The CDR3 contains 14 residues. Germline lookup yields CDR1 SGHRS and CDR2 YFSETQ. Trimming took 0 bases from V and 5 from J, leaving 11 bases between them. Here the CDR3 reads CASSLGPGRTEAFF. CDR3 nucleotide sequence: TGCGCCAGCAGCTTGGGACCCGGCAGGACTGAAGCTTTCTTT.

The chain carries TRBV19 and TRBJ1-4; D may be TRBD1 (5 bases). The germline V gene has CDR1 LNHDA and CDR2 SQIVND (reference sequence). V shed 3 bases and J shed 5 bases, with 10 bases lying between them. This CDR3 has 14 residues. CDR3 sequence: CASSMGGHNEKLFF. The CDR3 nucleotides are TGTGCCAGTAGTATGGGAGGACACAATGAAAAACTGTTTTTT.

The chain combines TRBV6-6 with TRBJ2-1; 7 bases align to TRBD2. Germline V gives CDR1 MNHNY, CDR2 SVGAGI (reference sequence). V was pared by 6 bases and J by 8 bases, with 7 bases of the junction left unmatched. The CDR3 totals 13 residues. CDR3 nucleotides: TGTGCCAGCAGGTCGTTGGGGGGGGATGAGCAGTTCTTC. As protein: CASRSLGGDEQFF.

V gene TRBV6-1 combines with J gene TRBJ2-7; 9 bases are a match to TRBD2. V was clipped by 6 bases and J by 1 base; unmatched bases: 4. CDR3 length: 14 residues. Per germline, CDR1 MNHNS and CDR2 SASEGT. Here the CDR3 DNA reads TGTGCCAGCAGAACTAGCGGGCCGTCCTACGAGCAGTACTTC. This translates into CASRTSGPSYEQYF.

The rearrangement joins TRBV7-9 to TRBJ2-3, with 7 bases that match TRBD1. The CDR3 totals 13 residues. The germline gives CDR1 SEHNR, CDR2 FQNEAQ (reference sequence). Trimming removed 4 bases from V and 7 bases from J; junction bases left unmatched: 5. The CDR3 sequence: CASSWGQRNTQYF. The CDR3 DNA reads TGTGCCAGCAGCTGGGGACAGCGGAATACGCAGTATTTT.

The chain uses TRBV7-9 and TRBJ2-7; D uncertain. Looked up from germline, CDR1 is SEHNR and CDR2 is FQNEAQ (reference sequence). CDR3 length: 13 amino acids. V dropped 3 bases and J dropped 3 bases, with 9 bases sitting between them. CDR3 protein: CASSFITVYEQYF. The CDR3 nucleotides read TGTGCCAGCAGCTTTATCACTGTCTACGAGCAGTACTTC.

This clone is medium-sized within its sample. V gene TRBV4-2 combines with J gene TRBJ2-2; a possible D gene is TRBD2 (5 bases). This CDR3 is built from 15 residues. V dropped 1 base and J dropped 1 base, with 7 bases sitting between them. Germline V CDR1 and CDR2: LGHNA, YNFKEQ. The CDR3 spells CASSQVEGNTGELFF. CDR3 nucleotides: TGTGCCAGCAGCCAAGTCGAGGGGAACACCGGGGAGCTGTTTTTT.

This clone was seen only a few times. This chain connects TRBV27 to TRBJ1-6; 8 bases match TRBD1. In germline, CDR1 is MNHEY, CDR2 SMNVEV (reference sequence). This CDR3 region has 14 residues. With 6 bases clipped from V and 7 bases from J, the junction kept 5 bases outside the gene matches. CDR3 residues: CASRTTGVNSPLHF. The DNA for the CDR3 is TGTGCCAGCAGGACGACAGGGGTGAATTCACCCCTCCACTTT.

The J gene is TRBJ1-2, the V gene TRBV4-3; TRBD1 might be the D (6 bases). The CDR3 runs to 15 residues. Looked up from germline, CDR1 is LGHNA and CDR2 is YSLEER. V shed 3 bases and J shed 3 bases, with 14 bases lying between them. As DNA, the CDR3 is TGCGCCAGCAGCCACCGAACAGGGTTTGACTATGGCTACACCTTC. Encoded protein: CASSHRTGFDYGYTF.

V and J are TRBV4-3 and TRBJ1-1; the D gene is possibly TRBD1 (5 bases). Trimming took off 1 base at V and 2 bases at J, with 8 bases between the two ends. The CDR3 spans 14 residues. Germline loops: CDR1 LGHNA, CDR2 YSLEER. The CDR3 DNA sequence: TGCGCCAGCAGCCAAGGCAGGGAAAACACTGAAGCTTTCTTT. This translates into CASSQGRENTEAFF.

The chain carries TRBV5-4 and TRBJ2-7; maybe TRBD1 (7 bases). The CDR3 runs to 15 residues. The V gene lost 4 bases and the J gene lost 1 base, with 15 bases spanning the gap. CDR1 is SGHNT and CDR2 is YYREEE in the germline V gene (reference sequence). The CDR3 loop is CASSRGGTVSYEQYF. The CDR3 DNA is TGTGCCAGCAGCAGAGGGGGGACAGTATCCTACGAGCAGTACTTC.

The V gene is TRBV5-6, the J gene TRBJ1-3; D is perhaps TRBD1 (6 bases). The germline gives CDR1 SGHDT, CDR2 YYEEEE. The CDR3 has 15 residues. The germline V and J ends were trimmed by 6 bases and 2 bases, with 15 bases remaining between them. The CDR3 sequence: CASTQGYRAGNTIYF. CDR3 DNA: TGTGCCAGCACCCAGGGGTACAGAGCTGGAAACACCATATATTTT.

V and J are TRBV6-5 and TRBJ2-2, with TRBD1 matching 7 bases. In germline, CDR1 is MNHEY, CDR2 SVGAGI. Losses at the gene ends were 7 bases for V and 6 bases for J; bases not matched to a gene: 8. The CDR3 covers 14 residues. CDR3 bases: TGTGCCAGCAACCGACAGGGCTCCGCCGGGGAGCTGTTTTTT. Translated: CASNRQGSAGELFF.

This clone was seen more than once but under ten times. The V and J genes are TRBV6-5 and TRBJ2-7; 13 bases agree with TRBD2. CDR3 size: 15 residues. Germline V CDR1 and CDR2: MNHEY, SVGAGI. Trimming at V came to 4 bases and at J to 2 bases, leaving 2 bases not matched to a gene. CDR3 protein: CASSWTSGGPYEQYF. The CDR3 DNA sequence: TGTGCCAGCAGTTGGACTAGCGGGGGCCCCTACGAGCAGTACTTC.

CDR3 sequence: CASMGSLTSNEQYF. CDR3 nucleotide sequence: TGTGCCAGCATGGGGAGCTTGACTTCCAACGAGCAGTACTTC. This chain joins TRBV19 and TRBJ2-7; D possibly corresponds to TRBD2 (5 bases). Germline CDR1 reads LNHDA; CDR2 reads SQIVND (reference sequence). The CDR3 runs 14 residues. Deletions cut 9 bases from V and 5 bases from J, with 20 bases between.

The V and J genes are TRBV6-1 and TRBJ2-5, with TRBD1 identical over 7 bases. The CDR3 has 14 residues. V was pared by 7 bases and J by 4 bases, with 9 bases of the junction left unmatched. From germline, CDR1 is MNHNS and CDR2 SASEGT. CDR3 in amino acids: CASTPGTDGETQYF. In nucleotides, the CDR3 is TGTGCCAGCACCCCTGGGACAGATGGAGAGACCCAGTACTTC.

The CDR3 is CASSSPGGQLNEKLFF. The DNA of the CDR3 is TGTGCCAGCAGCTCTCCAGGGGGACAGCTGAATGAAAAACTGTTTTTT. The genes are TRBV11-2 and TRBJ1-4; 7 bases line up with TRBD1. CDR3 length: 16 residues. Germline assignment: CDR1 SGHAT and CDR2 FQNNGV. Trimming took 4 bases from V and 5 from J; bases not matched to a gene: 10.